The clone carrying this T cell receptor (beta chain) showed up just once. Germline V gene sequence: CDR1 SGHTA, CDR2 FQGTGA. This CDR3 region has 13 residues. Trimming took 6 bases from V and 6 from J, leaving 11 bases between them. This sample was included in a study of T cells in localized non-small cell lung cancer. Profiling relied on immunoSEQ multiplex PCR, and the TCRdb table lists in-frame clones only, not all of them. The data hold some 38,000 clones, with roughly 92% observed a single time. This chain joins TRBV7-3 and TRBJ2-2, with D possibly matching TRBD1 (5 bases). This TCR was sampled from a female donor aged 60 or older with stage I lung adenocarcinoma. Sequenced material: peripheral blood, taken before any cancer treatment. As DNA, the CDR3 is TGTGCCAGCAGGGTTGACAGACCCGGGGAGCTGTTTTTT. Amino acids: CASRVDRPGELFF.